This T cell receptor beta chain was retrieved from a study of Graves' ophthalmopathy and Graves' hyperthyroidism. The CDR3 loop spans 16 amino acids. V shed 5 bases and J 3 bases; nucleotides not matched to a gene: 12. Germline lookup yields CDR1 LNHDA and CDR2 SQIVND (reference sequence). Whole-study results and caveats: Among expanded thyroid clonotypes above 0.001 frequency, most also occurred in blood.

Amplifying from RNA transcripts, the study obtained TCR beta CDR3 regions. HTBI-primed first-round RT-PCR preceded second-round multiplex PCR. TCRdb passed the multiplex PCR reads through MiXCR, listing each CDR3 protein once. The table lists about 700,000 distinct CDR3 sequences, about 40% of them singletons. In this sample, this clonotype turned up many times. Its antigen is unknown. The study excluded patients with other autoimmune diseases, uncontrolled infections, pregnancy or lactation. The chain is built from TRBV19 and TRBJ1-1; TRBD1 agrees at 7 bases. The receptor's source is an adult man with Graves' ophthalmopathy. Sequences were obtained from peripheral blood. CDR3 sequence (DNA): TGTGCCAGTAGTCCACGGACAGGCTGGGCGGACACTGAAGCTTTCTTT. Protein product: CASSPRTGWADTEAFF. Full variable domain (outside the CDR3, taken from reference TRBV19 and TRBJ1-1): DGGITQSPKYLFRKEGQNVTLSCEQNLNHDAMYWYRQDPGQGLRLIYYSQIVNDFQKGDIAEGYSVSREKKESFPLTVTSAQKNPTAFYLCASSPRTGWADTEAFFGQGTRLTVV.